A selection of T cell receptor beta chains follows, all from one sample in a study of T cell responses to AZD1222 COVID-19 vaccine. TCRdb's copy holds only in-frame clones and misses some; the assay was immunoSEQ multiplex PCR. The table lists over 100,000 clones, approximately 87% of them singletons. This specimen consisted of peripheral blood, obtained on day 0 of AZD1222 vaccination. The receptor source for this set is an adult in good health. CDR3s include the opening cysteine and the closing phenylalanine or tryptophan. A D gene is named only where the DNA matches it firmly. Part of the rows lack a size; the others show once, few, many or a class for expanded clones.

J gene: TRBJ2-1
V gene: TRBV29-1
clone size: -
D gene: -
CDR3 DNA: TGCAGCGATCTACCCGAGGGAGCCAATGAGCAGTTCTTC
CDR3 protein: CSDLPEGANEQFF

J gene: TRBJ1-1
V gene: TRBV5-1
clone size: few
D gene: -
CDR3 DNA: TGCGCCAGCAGCTTGACAGGGAACACTGAAGCTTTCTTT
CDR3 protein: CASSLTGNTEAFF

J gene: TRBJ2-7
V gene: TRBV19
clone size: -
D gene: -
CDR3 DNA: TGTGCCAGTAGTCCTACCCGGACCCACTCCTACGAGCAGTACTTC
CDR3 protein: CASSPTRTHSYEQYF

J gene: TRBJ2-1
V gene: TRBV20-1
clone size: -
D gene: TRBD2
CDR3 DNA: TGCAGCATCGGGGGGGGCGATGAGCAGTTCTTC
CDR3 protein: CSIGGGDEQFF

J gene: TRBJ1-6
V gene: TRBV5-1
clone size: -
D gene: -
CDR3 DNA: TGCGCCAGCAGCTTAGCCAGGCAGGGAGGTTCACCCCTCCACTTT
CDR3 protein: CASSLARQGGSPLHF

J gene: TRBJ2-7
V gene: TRBV6-1
clone size: once
D gene: TRBD1
CDR3 DNA: TGTGCCAGCAGTGAATCGGGGACAGGACTCTACGAGCAGTACTTC
CDR3 protein: CASSESGTGLYEQYF

J gene: TRBJ2-2
V gene: TRBV18
clone size: -
D gene: -
CDR3 DNA: TGTGCCAGCTCCCCGACGCGGAGCGGAAAGAACACCGGGGAGCTGTTTTTT
CDR3 protein: CASSPTRSGKNTGELFF

J gene: TRBJ1-1
V gene: TRBV27
clone size: -
D gene: -
CDR3 DNA: TGTGCCAGCACTGGATATACTGAAGCTTTCTTT
CDR3 protein: CASTGYTEAFF

J gene: TRBJ1-2
V gene: TRBV3-1/TRBV3-2
clone size: -
D gene: TRBD1
CDR3 DNA: TGTGCCAGCACCCGAACAGGGGGGCATGGCTACACCTTC
CDR3 protein: CASTRTGGHGYTF

J gene: TRBJ2-7
V gene: TRBV6-6
clone size: medium-sized
D gene: TRBD2
CDR3 DNA: TGTGCCAGCAGTTACTTATTAGCGGGAGTAGGAGGTGAGCAGTACTTC
CDR3 protein: CASSYLLAGVGGEQYF

J gene: TRBJ1-5
V gene: TRBV6-2/TRBV6-3
clone size: few
D gene: -
CDR3 DNA: TGTGCCAGCAGTTACCTTGGACTGGGAGGCAATCAGCCCCAGCATTTT
CDR3 protein: CASSYLGLGGNQPQHF

J gene: TRBJ1-3
V gene: TRBV6-1
clone size: once
D gene: -
CDR3 DNA: TGTGCCAGCCACTCTGCCTCTGGAAACACCATATATTTT
CDR3 protein: CASHSASGNTIYF

J gene: TRBJ2-2
V gene: TRBV11-2
clone size: -
D gene: -
CDR3 DNA: TGTGCCAGCAGCTTATCTAATTTAGGGAACACCGGGGAGCTGTTTTTT
CDR3 protein: CASSLSNLGNTGELFF

J gene: TRBJ2-1
V gene: TRBV6-5
clone size: -
D gene: TRBD2
CDR3 DNA: TGTGCCAGCAGTTACGGGCCTAGCGGAAACAATGAGCAGTTCTTC
CDR3 protein: CASSYGPSGNNEQFF

J gene: TRBJ1-2
V gene: TRBV29-1
clone size: -
D gene: TRBD1
CDR3 DNA: TGCAGCGTCCAGGGACAGACTTATGGCTACACCTTC
CDR3 protein: CSVQGQTYGYTF

J gene: TRBJ1-3
V gene: TRBV3-1/TRBV3-2
clone size: -
D gene: TRBD1
CDR3 DNA: TGTGCCAGCAGCCCGCGACAGGGGATTGCGGGAAACACCATATATTTT
CDR3 protein: CASSPRQGIAGNTIYF

J gene: TRBJ2-3
V gene: TRBV12-5
clone size: -
D gene: -
CDR3 DNA: TGTGCTAGTGGTAGGGGCATAAGCGGGTTAAGCACAGATACGCAGTATTTT
CDR3 protein: CASGRGISGLSTDTQYF

J gene: TRBJ2-3
V gene: TRBV5-4
clone size: once
D gene: -
CDR3 DNA: TGTGCCAGCAGCTTGGAGGCATCTAGCACAGATACGCAGTATTTT
CDR3 protein: CASSLEASSTDTQYF

J gene: TRBJ1-5
V gene: TRBV11-3
clone size: once
D gene: TRBD1
CDR3 DNA: TGTGCCAGCAGCCACAGGGGAAAGGGCAATCAGCCCCAGCATTTT
CDR3 protein: CASSHRGKGNQPQHF

J gene: TRBJ2-1
V gene: TRBV18
clone size: -
D gene: TRBD2
CDR3 DNA: TGTGCCAGCTCCCCTCTAGCGGGGGACTACAATGAGCAGTTCTTC
CDR3 protein: CASSPLAGDYNEQFF

J gene: TRBJ2-3
V gene: TRBV28
clone size: -
D gene: TRBD2
CDR3 DNA: TGTGCCAGCAGCTTGGGGGGACTAGTTAGCACAGATACGCAGTATTTT
CDR3 protein: CASSLGGLVSTDTQYF

J gene: TRBJ2-1
V gene: TRBV15
clone size: -
D gene: TRBD2
CDR3 DNA: TGTGCCACCAGCAGAGGGAATAGCGGGGGGAGGGCCTCTGTTTACAATGAGCAGTTCTTC
CDR3 protein: CATSRGNSGGRASVYNEQFF

J gene: TRBJ2-7
V gene: TRBV5-1
clone size: -
D gene: -
CDR3 DNA: TGCGCCAGCAGCTTGGTAGGTGGGCACGGCGAGCAGTACTTC
CDR3 protein: CASSLVGGHGEQYF

J gene: TRBJ2-4
V gene: TRBV7-2
clone size: -
D gene: -
CDR3 DNA: TGTGCCAGCAGCTCGAGACAGGACCCAAAAAACATTCAGTACTTC
CDR3 protein: CASSSRQDPKNIQYF

J gene: TRBJ2-1
V gene: TRBV2
clone size: -
D gene: -
CDR3 DNA: TGTGCCAGCAGTGAAGGGCGGTTCGCCGACAATGAGCAGTTCTTC
CDR3 protein: CASSEGRFADNEQFF

J gene: TRBJ2-5
V gene: TRBV7-7
clone size: -
D gene: TRBD2
CDR3 DNA: TGTGCTAGCAGCCCGATAGCGGGAGGCACCCAGTACTTC
CDR3 protein: CASSPIAGGTQYF

J gene: TRBJ2-1
V gene: TRBV5-4
clone size: -
D gene: TRBD2
CDR3 DNA: TGTGCCAGCAGCTTCGGGAGGCAAAACAATGAGCAGTTCTTC
CDR3 protein: CASSFGRQNNEQFF

J gene: TRBJ2-2
V gene: TRBV7-2
clone size: -
D gene: -
CDR3 DNA: TGTGCCAGCAGCTTAGCGGGACACACCGGGGAGCTGTTTTTT
CDR3 protein: CASSLAGHTGELFF

J gene: TRBJ1-1
V gene: TRBV29-1
clone size: -
D gene: -
CDR3 DNA: TGCAGCGCACGACAGCAGAACACTGAAGCTTTCTTT
CDR3 protein: CSARQQNTEAFF

J gene: TRBJ1-1
V gene: TRBV28
clone size: -
D gene: TRBD1
CDR3 DNA: TGTGCCAGCGGTCGACCCCGGGACAGTGGGACTGAAGCTTTCTTT
CDR3 protein: CASGRPRDSGTEAFF

J gene: TRBJ2-1
V gene: TRBV18
clone size: -
D gene: -
CDR3 DNA: TGTGCCAGCTCACCCCTCCAAGCATCAAGCTCCTACAATGAGCAGTTCTTC
CDR3 protein: CASSPLQASSSYNEQFF

J gene: TRBJ2-4
V gene: TRBV4-1
clone size: -
D gene: -
CDR3 DNA: TGCGCCAGCAGCCAAGATCGATGGGCAGATCTAGCCAAAAACATTCAGTACTTC
CDR3 protein: CASSQDRWADLAKNIQYF

J gene: TRBJ2-7
V gene: TRBV5-4
clone size: -
D gene: -
CDR3 DNA: TGTGCCAGCAAGCCTGGGAGTCTGGGGACCTACGAGCAGTACTTC
CDR3 protein: CASKPGSLGTYEQYF

J gene: TRBJ1-4
V gene: TRBV19
clone size: -
D gene: -
CDR3 DNA: TGTGCCAGTAGTTCCGGGGCAACTAATGAAAAACTGTTTTTT
CDR3 protein: CASSSGATNEKLFF

J gene: TRBJ2-3
V gene: TRBV3-1/TRBV3-2
clone size: -
D gene: -
CDR3 DNA: TGTGCCAGCAGCCTGATGGGGACCGAAGATACGCAGTATTTT
CDR3 protein: CASSLMGTEDTQYF

J gene: TRBJ2-5
V gene: TRBV28
clone size: -
D gene: -
CDR3 DNA: TGTGCCAGCAGTGCCGGAAAAGAGACCCAGTACTTC
CDR3 protein: CASSAGKETQYF

J gene: TRBJ2-1
V gene: TRBV12-3/TRBV12-4
clone size: -
D gene: -
CDR3 DNA: TGTGCCAGCAGTCCCAACTCCAGGGAGCAGTTCTTC
CDR3 protein: CASSPNSREQFF

J gene: TRBJ2-1
V gene: TRBV29-1
clone size: -
D gene: TRBD1
CDR3 DNA: TGCAGCGTGGATGGGACAGGACATATGGGTGAGCAGTTCTTC
CDR3 protein: CSVDGTGHMGEQFF

J gene: TRBJ1-2
V gene: TRBV25-1
clone size: -
D gene: TRBD1
CDR3 DNA: TGTGCCAGCAGTGAATTACGGTCAGGGGGCGCCGACGGCTACACCTTC
CDR3 protein: CASSELRSGGADGYTF

J gene: TRBJ1-2
V gene: TRBV9
clone size: -
D gene: TRBD1
CDR3 DNA: TGTGCCAGCAGCCCAGGGGGAGCTTTTAACTATGGCTACACCTTC
CDR3 protein: CASSPGGAFNYGYTF

J gene: TRBJ1-6
V gene: TRBV30
clone size: -
D gene: -
CDR3 DNA: TGTGCCTGGAGTGTACAGGCGGGTAATTCACCCCTCCACTTT
CDR3 protein: CAWSVQAGNSPLHF

J gene: TRBJ2-1
V gene: TRBV2
clone size: -
D gene: -
CDR3 DNA: TGTGCCAGCAGTGGGGACATTTACCGGCAGTTCTTC
CDR3 protein: CASSGDIYRQFF

J gene: TRBJ2-7
V gene: TRBV6-1
clone size: once
D gene: -
CDR3 DNA: TGTGCCAGCAGTGAAAGAGGTGGGGCTCGAGCCTACGAGCAGTACTTC
CDR3 protein: CASSERGGARAYEQYF

J gene: TRBJ2-2
V gene: TRBV5-1
clone size: -
D gene: -
CDR3 DNA: TGCGCCAGCAGAGCTGGGGTCACCGGGGAGCTGTTTTTT
CDR3 protein: CASRAGVTGELFF

J gene: TRBJ1-5
V gene: TRBV10-3
clone size: -
D gene: TRBD1
CDR3 DNA: TGTGCCATCAGCGGCAGGGGGGGCAATCAGCCCCAGCATTTT
CDR3 protein: CAISGRGGNQPQHF

J gene: TRBJ2-2
V gene: TRBV11-3
clone size: -
D gene: TRBD1
CDR3 DNA: TGTGCCAGCAGCTCAGCCGGGACAGGGGCCGGGGAGCTGTTTTTT
CDR3 protein: CASSSAGTGAGELFF

J gene: TRBJ2-3
V gene: TRBV2
clone size: -
D gene: -
CDR3 DNA: TGTGCCAGCAGTGAAGAGGTTAACACAGATACGCAGTATTTT
CDR3 protein: CASSEEVNTDTQYF

J gene: TRBJ1-5
V gene: TRBV6-4
clone size: -
D gene: -
CDR3 DNA: TGTGCCAGCAGTGGGGTTCTCGTGCATCAGCCCCAGCATTTT
CDR3 protein: CASSGVLVHQPQHF

J gene: TRBJ1-4
V gene: TRBV2
clone size: -
D gene: -
CDR3 DNA: TGTGCCAGCAAGGGGCTGCAGGGCCCACGGGAAAAACTGTTTTTT
CDR3 protein: CASKGLQGPREKLFF

J gene: TRBJ2-1
V gene: TRBV12-3/TRBV12-4
clone size: -
D gene: -
CDR3 DNA: TGTGCCAGCAGTTTCGGGCGAGTTGAGTTCTTC
CDR3 protein: CASSFGRVEFF

J gene: TRBJ1-2
V gene: TRBV12-3/TRBV12-4
clone size: -
D gene: -
CDR3 DNA: TGTGCCAGCAGTTTCTATCACGGCTACACCTTC
CDR3 protein: CASSFYHGYTF

J gene: TRBJ2-3
V gene: TRBV19
clone size: -
D gene: -
CDR3 DNA: TGTGCCAGTACACCCGGGGATCTAAGCACAGATACGCAGTATTTT
CDR3 protein: CASTPGDLSTDTQYF

J gene: TRBJ2-3
V gene: TRBV7-9
clone size: once
D gene: TRBD1
CDR3 DNA: TGTGCCAGCAGCGCCCCGACAGGGCTCACAGATACGCAGTATTTT
CDR3 protein: CASSAPTGLTDTQYF

J gene: TRBJ2-6
V gene: TRBV7-2
clone size: -
D gene: -
CDR3 DNA: TGTGCCAGCCTTATCGCTGGGGCCAACGTCCTGACTTTC
CDR3 protein: CASLIAGANVLTF